Following are 4 T cell receptor beta chains from one sample sequenced in a study of blood T cell repertoires in COVID-19. Sequencing used immunoSEQ multiplex PCR; TCRdb keeps in-frame clones, though not all of them. The sample contains 110,000 to 150,000 clones, almost 90% of which appear only once. Sequencing input: peripheral blood. All receptors come from a woman aged 55-75 years with acute or convalescent COVID-19.

V gene TRBV19 combines with J gene TRBJ1-2; TRBD1 matches at 7 bases. Germline V gene data show CDR1 as LNHDA and CDR2 as SQIVND (reference sequence). Trimming took 4 bases from V and 7 from J; bases not matched to a gene: 6. The CDR3 consists of 13 residues. CDR3: CASSSDRESGYTF. CDR3 coding DNA: TGTGCCAGTAGTAGCGACAGGGAATCTGGCTACACCTTC.

The genes are TRBV7-9 and TRBJ2-7, with a tentative D call TRBD2 (5 bases). Germline V gene sequence: CDR1 SEHNR, CDR2 FQNEAQ (reference sequence). The V gene lost 3 bases and the J gene lost 6 bases, with 15 bases spanning the gap. The CDR3 spans 14 residues. The CDR3, as DNA: TGTGCCAGCAGCTTCGGACTCACAGCAGTCGAGCAGTACTTC. Its protein is CASSFGLTAVEQYF.

The chain links TRBV7-2 to TRBJ2-3; TRBD2 might be the D (6 bases). CDR1 is SGHTA and CDR2 is FQGNSA in the germline V gene. V gave up 5 bases and J gave up 0 bases, with 12 bases separating them. The CDR3 runs 15 residues. The CDR3 coding sequence is TGTGCCAGCAGCCGGGACTGGGCTAGCACAGATACGCAGTATTTT. Protein sequence: CASSRDWASTDTQYF.

This clone appeared a few times. The chain carries TRBV5-6 and TRBJ1-2, with D possibly matching TRBD1 (6 bases). The V and J ends lost 5 bases and 4 bases respectively, with 18 bases between them. This CDR3 has 15 residues. Germline V gene sequence: CDR1 SGHDT, CDR2 YYEEEE. DNA of the CDR3: TGTGCCAGCAGACCCCTGGGGGGGCGCGCCTATGGCTACACCTTC. Protein: CASRPLGGRAYGYTF.